This T cell receptor (beta chain) was sequenced in a study of blood T cell repertoires in COVID-19. This table comes from immunoSEQ multiplex PCR, and its TCRdb copy is limited to in-frame clones, with some not included. The sample includes some 320,000 clones, approximately 88% of them seen just once. Researchers sorted participants into cohorts using their self-reported clinical history. The CDR3 sequence is 17 residues long. From germline, CDR1 is KGHDR and CDR2 SFDVKD. Germline trimming cut 4 bases from V and 6 bases from J; bases unmatched to any gene: 9. The sequence came from a man in his sixties who had recovered from COVID-19. Specimen: PBMCs or T cells enriched from blood (not recorded which). The V and J genes are TRBV24-1 and TRBJ2-3; the match to TRBD2 covers 13 bases. Here the CDR3 reads CATSERTSGRTSDTQYF. In nucleotides, the CDR3 is TGTGCCACCAGTGAACGGACTAGCGGGAGAACGTCGGATACGCAGTATTTT.